The rows below give T cell receptor beta chains drawn from one sample of a study of shared T cell receptors in the human thymus. The assay was immunoSEQ multiplex PCR, and TCRdb's table has in-frame clones only and misses some. The data show hundreds of thousands of clones, 85% to 95% seen once. Specimen: thymocytes. These receptor sequences come from a human donor. Each CDR3 is given with its conserved first and last residue. Fields, in order: V gene, D gene, clone size, J gene, CDR3 DNA, CDR3 protein. D genes are given only for firm matches. Not every row has a clone size; where given, it reads once, few, many or a size class.

v_call: TRBV19
d_call: .
clone_size: .
j_call: TRBJ1-3
cdr3_nt: TGTGCCAGTAGGGAGGACAGCTCTGGAAACACCATATATTTT
cdr3_aa: CASREDSSGNTIYF

v_call: TRBV6-1
d_call: .
clone_size: .
j_call: TRBJ2-7
cdr3_nt: TGTGCCAGCAGTGAAAAGAAGGGTCCCTACGAGCAGTACTTC
cdr3_aa: CASSEKKGPYEQYF

v_call: TRBV10-1
d_call: TRBD1
clone_size: .
j_call: TRBJ2-7
cdr3_nt: TGCGCCAGCAGTAGGACAGGGGCCTTCTACGAGCAGTACTTC
cdr3_aa: CASSRTGAFYEQYF

v_call: TRBV5-1
d_call: TRBD2
clone_size: .
j_call: TRBJ2-1
cdr3_nt: TGCGCCAGCAGCTTACTGAGGCGGGAGCGTAATGAGCAGTTCTTC
cdr3_aa: CASSLLRRERNEQFF

v_call: TRBV27
d_call: .
clone_size: .
j_call: TRBJ1-1
cdr3_nt: TGTGCCAGCAGTTTATACTCAGGGCCTGACACTGAAGCTTTCTTT
cdr3_aa: CASSLYSGPDTEAFF

v_call: TRBV4-1
d_call: TRBD1
clone_size: .
j_call: TRBJ2-7
cdr3_nt: TGCGCCAGCAGCCAAGAGGCTCGCGCGAGGACAGGGGGGTACGAGCAGTACTTC
cdr3_aa: CASSQEARARTGGYEQYF

v_call: TRBV25-1
d_call: .
clone_size: .
j_call: TRBJ1-1
cdr3_nt: TGTGCCAGCAGTGGCAGGGTCCACACTGAAGCTTTCTTT
cdr3_aa: CASSGRVHTEAFF

v_call: TRBV27
d_call: TRBD1
clone_size: .
j_call: TRBJ2-5
cdr3_nt: TGTGCCAGCAGTTCTATTACCCGAATGTTGACAGGGTCCCAAGAGACCCAGTACTTC
cdr3_aa: CASSSITRMLTGSQETQYF

v_call: TRBV27
d_call: TRBD1
clone_size: .
j_call: TRBJ1-5
cdr3_nt: TGTGCCAGCAGTTTCGACAGGGGGCGCGCCTTTAGCCAGCATTTT
cdr3_aa: CASSFDRGRAFSQHF

v_call: TRBV9
d_call: TRBD1
clone_size: .
j_call: TRBJ2-7
cdr3_nt: TGTGCCAGCAGCTCCGGACAGGGGGCTTGGGAGCAGTACTTC
cdr3_aa: CASSSGQGAWEQYF

v_call: TRBV7-8
d_call: TRBD2
clone_size: .
j_call: TRBJ2-1
cdr3_nt: TGTGCCAGCAACCCCAGCGTCCCAGCGGGAGATTACAATGAGCAGTTCTTC
cdr3_aa: CASNPSVPAGDYNEQFF

v_call: TRBV29-1
d_call: .
clone_size: .
j_call: TRBJ1-2
cdr3_nt: TGCAGCGTTGAACTCAGGGATCGAGCTAACTATGGCTACACCTTC
cdr3_aa: CSVELRDRANYGYTF

v_call: TRBV7-8
d_call: .
clone_size: .
j_call: TRBJ2-1
cdr3_nt: TGTGCCAGCAGCCTCGGTCTGTTCGCAGCCCTAAAGGTCAGTGAGCAGTTCTTC
cdr3_aa: CASSLGLFAALKVSEQFF

v_call: TRBV30
d_call: TRBD2
clone_size: .
j_call: TRBJ2-3
cdr3_nt: TGTGCCTGGAGTGTACGGGCTAGCGGGGCTATTCATGTCGATAGCACAGATACGCAGTATTTT
cdr3_aa: CAWSVRASGAIHVDSTDTQYF

v_call: TRBV14
d_call: .
clone_size: .
j_call: TRBJ2-7
cdr3_nt: TGTGCCAGCAGCCAAGGACCTTACGAGCAGTACTTC
cdr3_aa: CASSQGPYEQYF

v_call: TRBV7-6
d_call: TRBD2
clone_size: .
j_call: TRBJ2-2
cdr3_nt: TGTGCCAGCAGCTTAGCGAGGGAGGGATGGCGGGAGTGTATGGGGGAGCTGTTTTTT
cdr3_aa: CASSLAREGWRECMGELFF

v_call: TRBV4-1
d_call: TRBD2
clone_size: .
j_call: TRBJ2-7
cdr3_nt: TGCGCCAGCAGCCAAGATGGGAGGCTAGCGGGAAACTACGAGCAGTACTTC
cdr3_aa: CASSQDGRLAGNYEQYF

v_call: TRBV18
d_call: TRBD1
clone_size: .
j_call: TRBJ2-1
cdr3_nt: TGTGCCAGCTCACACAGGGACAGGGCCTTAGGGGGCAATGAGCAGTTCTTC
cdr3_aa: CASSHRDRALGGNEQFF

v_call: TRBV28
d_call: .
clone_size: .
j_call: TRBJ1-5
cdr3_nt: TGTGCCGCGAATCAGCCCCAGCATTTT
cdr3_aa: CAANQPQHF

v_call: TRBV30
d_call: .
clone_size: .
j_call: TRBJ2-7
cdr3_nt: TGTGCCTGGGCGGGACGGGCTCCAACCTACGAGCAGTACTTC
cdr3_aa: CAWAGRAPTYEQYF

v_call: TRBV11-1
d_call: TRBD2
clone_size: .
j_call: TRBJ2-7
cdr3_nt: TGTGCCAGCAGCTTGGGCGGGAGGGTCCACGAGCAGTACTTC
cdr3_aa: CASSLGGRVHEQYF

v_call: TRBV30
d_call: .
clone_size: .
j_call: TRBJ2-1
cdr3_nt: TGTGCCTGGAGTGTCGAGGTCGGGTTCTACAATATAGAGCAGTTCTTC
cdr3_aa: CAWSVEVGFYNIEQFF

v_call: TRBV7-3
d_call: .
clone_size: .
j_call: TRBJ1-3
cdr3_nt: TGTGCCAGCAGCCCGACCCCGGACAAAGGGGATGGAAACACCATATATTTT
cdr3_aa: CASSPTPDKGDGNTIYF

v_call: TRBV7-3
d_call: TRBD2
clone_size: once
j_call: TRBJ2-1
cdr3_nt: TGTGCCAGCAGCCCAGGACTAGCGGGAGTCCGCGAGCAGTTCTTC
cdr3_aa: CASSPGLAGVREQFF

v_call: TRBV9
d_call: .
clone_size: .
j_call: TRBJ2-5
cdr3_nt: TGTGCCAGCAGCGTAGCTACCCTCCGGGAGACCCAGTACTTC
cdr3_aa: CASSVATLRETQYF

v_call: TRBV6-5
d_call: .
clone_size: .
j_call: TRBJ1-4
cdr3_nt: TGTGCCAGCACCGGGCCCTACCTTAATGAAAAACTGTTTTTT
cdr3_aa: CASTGPYLNEKLFF

v_call: TRBV7-9
d_call: TRBD2
clone_size: .
j_call: TRBJ2-1
cdr3_nt: TGTGCCAGCAGCCCGGGACTAGCGGGAGAGGGTGAGCAGTTCTTC
cdr3_aa: CASSPGLAGEGEQFF

v_call: TRBV18
d_call: TRBD1
clone_size: .
j_call: TRBJ2-7
cdr3_nt: TGTGCCAGCTCACCAGGGACAGGGGGTTTGGGTGAGCAGTACTTC
cdr3_aa: CASSPGTGGLGEQYF

v_call: TRBV5-4
d_call: .
clone_size: .
j_call: TRBJ2-1
cdr3_nt: TGTGCCAGCAGCTTGGGAGTTACCCAAGGTTACAATGAGCAGTTCTTC
cdr3_aa: CASSLGVTQGYNEQFF

v_call: TRBV5-1
d_call: TRBD1
clone_size: .
j_call: TRBJ2-7
cdr3_nt: TGCGCCAGCAGCACCCACAGGGGGCCCGAGGTCTACGAGCAGTACTTC
cdr3_aa: CASSTHRGPEVYEQYF

v_call: TRBV25-1
d_call: .
clone_size: .
j_call: TRBJ2-5
cdr3_nt: TGTGCCAGCAGCGAGACCAGGGCGCAGTGGAATCAAGAGACCCAGTACTTC
cdr3_aa: CASSETRAQWNQETQYF

v_call: TRBV25-1
d_call: .
clone_size: .
j_call: TRBJ2-5
cdr3_nt: TGTGCCAGCAGTGGAGGGACAAAACAAGAGACCCAGTACTTC
cdr3_aa: CASSGGTKQETQYF

v_call: TRBV6-5
d_call: .
clone_size: .
j_call: TRBJ1-1
cdr3_nt: TGTGCCAGCAGTTACTCGGGAGGGTCGGTAACTGAAGCTTTCTTT
cdr3_aa: CASSYSGGSVTEAFF

v_call: TRBV10-1
d_call: .
clone_size: once
j_call: TRBJ1-2
cdr3_nt: TGCGCCAGCAGTGAGTCCACAGGTAACTATGGCTACACCTTC
cdr3_aa: CASSESTGNYGYTF

v_call: TRBV27
d_call: .
clone_size: .
j_call: TRBJ2-7
cdr3_nt: TGTGCCAGCAGTTTAATATGGGGGGTGGCCTACGAGCAGTACTTC
cdr3_aa: CASSLIWGVAYEQYF

v_call: TRBV7-2
d_call: .
clone_size: .
j_call: TRBJ1-2
cdr3_nt: TGTGCCAGCAGCTTTAGAGGCCATGGCTACACCTTC
cdr3_aa: CASSFRGHGYTF

v_call: TRBV6-5
d_call: TRBD1
clone_size: once
j_call: TRBJ2-7
cdr3_nt: TGTGCCAGCAGTTACTCGAAGGACAGGGCCCACGAGCAGTACTTC
cdr3_aa: CASSYSKDRAHEQYF

v_call: TRBV28
d_call: TRBD2
clone_size: few
j_call: TRBJ2-1
cdr3_nt: TGTGCCAGCAGCTATCTAGCGGACCAGTCCTACAATGAGCAGTTCTTC
cdr3_aa: CASSYLADQSYNEQFF

v_call: TRBV28
d_call: TRBD1
clone_size: .
j_call: TRBJ2-7
cdr3_nt: TGTGCCAGCAGCCCTAGGACAGGCTCCTACGAGCAGTACTTC
cdr3_aa: CASSPRTGSYEQYF

v_call: TRBV14
d_call: .
clone_size: .
j_call: TRBJ1-2
cdr3_nt: TGTGCCAGCAGCCAAGCGCGGTTTCGGGGTCGGGGCTACACCTTC
cdr3_aa: CASSQARFRGRGYTF

v_call: TRBV7-7
d_call: .
clone_size: .
j_call: TRBJ2-7
cdr3_nt: TGTGCTAGCAGCTTAGCACGAGGGTACGAGCAGTACTTC
cdr3_aa: CASSLARGYEQYF

v_call: TRBV28
d_call: TRBD1
clone_size: .
j_call: TRBJ1-2
cdr3_nt: TGTGCCAGCAGCTACTTGACAGGGGAAAAGGGTTGCTACACCTTC
cdr3_aa: CASSYLTGEKGCYTF

v_call: TRBV29-1
d_call: .
clone_size: once
j_call: TRBJ2-5
cdr3_nt: TGCAGCGTCATCAGGAAACCAACAATGGAGACCCAGTACTTC
cdr3_aa: CSVIRKPTMETQYF

v_call: TRBV19
d_call: .
clone_size: .
j_call: TRBJ2-1
cdr3_nt: TGTGCCAGTAGACGGCGATCCCCCGAAGGACATGAGCAGTTCTTC
cdr3_aa: CASRRRSPEGHEQFF

v_call: TRBV12-5
d_call: .
clone_size: .
j_call: TRBJ2-1
cdr3_nt: TGTGCTAGTGGCCCGGCCGGGGGAGCCAACTACAATGAGCAGTTCTTC
cdr3_aa: CASGPAGGANYNEQFF

v_call: TRBV6-4
d_call: .
clone_size: once
j_call: TRBJ2-1
cdr3_nt: TGTGCCAGCAGTGACACGATCGGGAATGAGCAGTTCTTC
cdr3_aa: CASSDTIGNEQFF

v_call: TRBV11-2
d_call: .
clone_size: .
j_call: TRBJ2-7
cdr3_nt: TGTGCCAGCAGCTCCATAAGGTGGGATGTCTCCTACGAGCAGTACTTC
cdr3_aa: CASSSIRWDVSYEQYF

v_call: TRBV5-1
d_call: .
clone_size: .
j_call: TRBJ1-2
cdr3_nt: TGCGCCAGCAGCTCCCTCCGGACGGCCTCTAACTATGGCTACACCTTC
cdr3_aa: CASSSLRTASNYGYTF

v_call: TRBV11-2
d_call: .
clone_size: .
j_call: TRBJ2-3
cdr3_nt: TGTGCCAGCAGCCACTGGTGGGGCACAGATACGCAGTATTTT
cdr3_aa: CASSHWWGTDTQYF

v_call: TRBV19
d_call: TRBD2
clone_size: .
j_call: TRBJ2-7
cdr3_nt: TGTGCCAGTACCCCAGCGGGAGGGCCGTACGAGCAGTACTTC
cdr3_aa: CASTPAGGPYEQYF

v_call: TRBV5-1
d_call: .
clone_size: few
j_call: TRBJ1-5
cdr3_nt: TGCGCCAGCAGCCCGGAGGAGGGGCAGCCCCAGCATTTT
cdr3_aa: CASSPEEGQPQHF

v_call: TRBV18
d_call: .
clone_size: once
j_call: TRBJ2-1
cdr3_nt: TGTGCCAGCTCACCTTTAACGAACCTCGTTTGCAATGAGCAGTTCTTC
cdr3_aa: CASSPLTNLVCNEQFF

v_call: TRBV6-1
d_call: TRBD1
clone_size: .
j_call: TRBJ2-1
cdr3_nt: TGTGCCAGCAGTGAAGCGAGGTGTGGACAGGGTGGGCATGAGCAGTTCTTC
cdr3_aa: CASSEARCGQGGHEQFF

v_call: TRBV21-1
d_call: .
clone_size: .
j_call: TRBJ2-2
cdr3_nt: TGTGCCAGCAGCCTAAGACAAGAGGGATTGAACACCGGGGAGCTGTTTTTT
cdr3_aa: CASSLRQEGLNTGELFF

v_call: TRBV7-8
d_call: .
clone_size: once
j_call: TRBJ2-3
cdr3_nt: TGTGCCAGCAGCCGAGGGGTCTTGGGGGCAGATACGCAGTATTTT
cdr3_aa: CASSRGVLGADTQYF

v_call: TRBV9
d_call: .
clone_size: .
j_call: TRBJ1-4
cdr3_nt: TGTGCCAGCAGCCAAAGGAGGGGACGTAATGAAAAACTGTTTTTT
cdr3_aa: CASSQRRGRNEKLFF

v_call: TRBV29-1
d_call: TRBD2
clone_size: .
j_call: TRBJ2-5
cdr3_nt: TGCAGCGTTGTCATCCCTAGCGGGTGGGGCCAAGAGACCCAGTACTTC
cdr3_aa: CSVVIPSGWGQETQYF

v_call: TRBV29-1
d_call: TRBD1
clone_size: .
j_call: TRBJ2-7
cdr3_nt: TGCAGCGTCGCAGACAGGGAAGGCGAGCAGTACTTC
cdr3_aa: CSVADREGEQYF

v_call: TRBV2
d_call: .
clone_size: few
j_call: TRBJ1-1
cdr3_nt: TGTGCCAGCAGTGAGTACCCGAACACTGAAGCTTTCTTT
cdr3_aa: CASSEYPNTEAFF